These 23 T cell receptor beta chains originate from one sample sequenced in a study of shared clonotypes between healthy human individuals. Here immunoSEQ multiplex PCR was the method, and the copy in TCRdb shows in-frame clones only, minus some. Of hundreds of thousands of clones in the sample, 95% to 96% are singletons; the top ten hold more than 0.085%. Terminally differentiated effector memory CD45RA+ cells were excluded from the naive CD8 cells, which were CD45RO-negative and positively selected for CCR7. Sample: naive CD8+ T cells sorted from blood. The source of these receptors is a woman under 40 in good health.

The rearrangement uses TRBV15 and TRBJ1-5; 10 bases line up with TRBD1. The CDR3 has 16 amino acids. V lost 5 bases, J lost 4 bases, and 8 bases stayed unmatched. CDR1 and CDR2 from the germline V gene are LNHNV and YYDKDF (reference sequence). CDR3 in DNA: TGTGCCACCAGCGGTGGGACAGGGGTGCTAAATCAGCCCCAGCATTTT. Its protein is CATSGGTGVLNQPQHF.

The chain recombines TRBV28 with TRBJ2-5; D is unclear. The CDR3 runs 14 residues. V lost 5 bases to trimming and J lost 5 bases, with 15 bases between them. The germline V gene encodes CDR1 MDHEN and CDR2 SYDVKM. CDR3 sequence: CASSPWRSEETQYF. The CDR3 DNA is TGTGCCAGCAGTCCATGGAGATCTGAGGAGACCCAGTACTTC.

The chain employs TRBV28 and TRBJ2-1; 11 positions match TRBD1. The CDR3 sequence is 15 residues long. The junction had 9 bases not matched to a gene; V was cut back by 7 bases and J by 7 bases. Germline V lookup: CDR1 MDHEN, CDR2 SYDVKM. In DNA, the CDR3 is TGTGCCAGCAATAGACCGGGACAGGGGGGTAATGAGCAGTTCTTC. Translation: CASNRPGQGGNEQFF.

In the case of this clone: The same CDR3 arises from other DNA sequences in this sample as well. This chain uses TRBV6-5 with TRBJ2-7, with a possible D match to TRBD1 (5 bases). Germline assignment: CDR1 MNHEY and CDR2 SVGAGI. Trimming pared 2 bases from V and 2 bases from J, leaving 10 bases between. The CDR3 spans 14 residues. The CDR3 spells CASSYLGQTYEQYF. The CDR3 nucleotides are TGTGCCAGCAGTTACCTTGGACAAACCTACGAGCAGTACTTC.

The chain couples TRBV7-9 to TRBJ2-7; weak D call: TRBD1 (5 bases). Trimming removed 4 bases from V and 3 bases from J, with 7 bases in between. CDR1 and CDR2 from the germline V gene are SEHNR and FQNEAQ (reference sequence). The length of the CDR3 is 12 residues. DNA for the CDR3: TGTGCCAGCAGCTCAGGGTTCTACGAGCAGTACTTC. Translating gives CASSSGFYEQYF.

This rearrangement joins TRBV29-1 to TRBJ1-1; D is undetermined. The CDR3 sequence is 14 residues long. Germline CDR1 reads SQVTM; CDR2 reads ANQGSEA. V was clipped by 8 bases and J by 4 bases, with 20 bases between them. CDR3 DNA: TGCAGCACCCAAACACAGTCCTTCCTCACTGAAGCTTTCTTT. Protein product: CSTQTQSFLTEAFF.

This sequence joins TRBV19 and TRBJ2-7, with 12 bases aligning to TRBD1. This CDR3 is built from 19 residues. V shed 3 bases, J shed 3 bases, and the junction held 15 bases outside the gene matches. CDR1 is LNHDA and CDR2 is SQIVND in the germline V gene (reference sequence). CDR3 bases: TGTGCCAGTAGTATCGCGGGACAGGGGGCTATGGGATTACACTACGAGCAGTACTTC. This sequence encodes CASSIAGQGAMGLHYEQYF.

This sequence joins TRBV19 and TRBJ1-2; D not resolved. The germline V gene has CDR1 LNHDA and CDR2 SQIVND (reference sequence). The CDR3 runs to 13 residues. Trimming took off 7 bases at V and 4 bases at J, with 13 bases between the two ends. CDR3 bases: TGTGCCAGTAAGTCAGAGACGAGCTATGGCTACACCTTC. Amino acids: CASKSETSYGYTF.

Comments on this clone: Other nucleotide sequences in the sample specify the same CDR3. The chain combines TRBV10-3 with TRBJ1-5; D is undetermined. Germline V gene sequence: CDR1 ENHRY, CDR2 SYGVKD. CDR3 size: 14 residues. V was pared by 0 bases and J by 5 bases, with 8 bases between. DNA for the CDR3: TGTGCCATCAGTGAGTCGAGCGGAGATCAGCCCCAGCATTTT. This translates into CAISESSGDQPQHF.

V gene TRBV11-2 combines with J gene TRBJ1-1; D possibly corresponds to TRBD1 (6 bases). Germline lookup yields CDR1 SGHAT and CDR2 FQNNGV. Trimming shortened V by 1 base and J by 3 bases, and 15 bases separated the two germline ends. CDR3 size: 16 residues. The CDR3 loop reads CASSLVRQGFHTEAFF. The CDR3, as DNA: TGTGCCAGCAGCTTAGTGCGGCAGGGGTTTCACACTGAAGCTTTCTTT. The complete variable domain, with remaining parts taken from reference TRBV11-2 and TRBJ1-1, reads EAGVAQSPRYKIIEKRQSVAFWCNPISGHATLYWYQQILGQGPKLLIQFQNNGVVDDSQLPKDRFSAERLKGVDSTLKIQPAKLEDSAVYLCASSLVRQGFHTEAFFGQGTRLTVV.

The gene calls are TRBV27 and TRBJ2-7; perhaps TRBD2 as D (5 bases). CDR3 length equals 14 residues. CDR1 is MNHEY and CDR2 is SMNVEV in the germline V gene (reference sequence). The V gene lost 4 bases and the J gene lost 2 bases, with 12 bases spanning the gap. Here the CDR3 DNA reads TGTGCCAGCAGTTACGCTAGAGGGCCCTACGAGCAGTACTTC. Amino acids: CASSYARGPYEQYF.

This rearrangement joins TRBV27 to TRBJ2-7; 7 bases map to TRBD1. Germline V gene data show CDR1 as MNHEY and CDR2 as SMNVEV (reference sequence). V gave up 0 bases and J gave up 3 bases; unmatched junction bases: 8. This CDR3 spans 16 amino acids. CDR3 region: CASSLSFGTAYYEQYF. CDR3 nucleotide sequence: TGTGCCAGCAGTTTATCGTTCGGGACAGCCTACTACGAGCAGTACTTC.

This clone appeared a single time. As DNA, the CDR3 is TGTGCCAGCAGTTTGCTTGCGCTTTCCTACGAGCAGTACTTC. Protein sequence: CASSLLALSYEQYF. This chain links TRBV28 with TRBJ2-7; no reliable D call. In germline, CDR1 is MDHEN, CDR2 SYDVKM. This CDR3 contains 14 residues. Trimming cost V 3 bases and J 1 base, with 10 bases left between them.

The genes are TRBV30 and TRBJ2-2; D is unclear. The length of the CDR3 is 12 residues. Germline lookup yields CDR1 GTSNPN and CDR2 SVGIG (reference sequence). Trimming took 0 bases from V and 6 from J, leaving 5 bases between them. The CDR3 loop reads CAWSVLPGELFF. The CDR3 nucleotides read TGTGCCTGGAGTGTACTCCCCGGGGAGCTGTTTTTT.

This chain links TRBV9 with TRBJ2-2, with no clear D. Trimming left V 0 bases short and J 3 bases short, with 12 bases between. In germline, CDR1 is SGDLS, CDR2 YYNGEE. CDR3 length: 16 residues. In nucleotides, the CDR3 is TGTGCCAGCAGCGTAGGCTCTCTAGAAGACACCGGGGAGCTGTTTTTT. This encodes CASSVGSLEDTGELFF. Based on the CDR3 plus reference TRBV9 and TRBJ2-2, the full variable domain is DSGVTQTPKHLITATGQRVTLRCSPRSGDLSVYWYQQSLDQGLQFLIQYYNGEERAKGNILERFSAQQFPDLHSELNLSSLELGDSALYFCASSVGSLEDTGELFFGEGSRLTVL.

The rearrangement uses TRBV25-1 and TRBJ2-1, with a tentative D call TRBD2 (5 bases). Trimming took off 3 bases at V and 9 bases at J, with 9 bases between the two ends. CDR1 and CDR2 from the germline V gene are MGHDK and SYGVNS. This CDR3 region has 12 residues. DNA for the CDR3: TGTGCCAGCAGTGACCCAACTAGTGAGCAGTTCTTC. Translating it yields CASSDPTSEQFF.

The chain links TRBV30 to TRBJ1-1; the D is unclear. The V gene's germline CDR1 is GTSNPN and CDR2 SVGIG (reference sequence). The CDR3 length is 13 residues. Trimming shortened V by 1 base and J by 1 base, and 7 bases separated the two germline ends. CDR3 nucleotides: TGTGCCTGGAGTGAGGACGGGAACACTGAAGCTTTCTTT. Its protein is CAWSEDGNTEAFF.

The chain joins TRBV6-4 to TRBJ2-1, with 11 positions matching TRBD2. V shed 5 bases and J 7 bases; nucleotides not matched to a gene: 7. Germline V lookup: CDR1 MRHNA, CDR2 SNTAGT. This CDR3 is built from 15 residues. As DNA, the CDR3 is TGTGCCAGCAGTTTAGCGGGAGGGCCGCGAAATGAGCAGTTCTTC. As protein: CASSLAGGPRNEQFF.

This clone was seen just once. The J gene is TRBJ2-3, the V gene TRBV28; TRBD2 agrees at 11 bases. CDR1 MDHEN and CDR2 SYDVKM come from the germline V gene. The J segment lost 2 bases and the V segment lost 4 bases, leaving 17 bases of the junction unmatched. The CDR3 covers 20 residues. The CDR3 protein is CASSSPLAGVDLKSTDTQYF. The CDR3 DNA follows: TGTGCCAGCAGTTCACCACTAGCGGGAGTCGACCTAAAATCCACAGATACGCAGTATTTT.

The V gene is TRBV7-8, the J gene TRBJ2-5; TRBD2 is a possible D gene (6 bases). V was trimmed by 4 bases and J by 5 bases, leaving 11 bases between them. The CDR3 sequence is 13 residues long. In germline, CDR1 is SGHVS, CDR2 FQNEAQ. The CDR3 DNA follows: TGTGCCAGCAGCTCGGGGGAGGTTGAGACCCAGTACTTC. This translates into CASSSGEVETQYF.

The chain links TRBV19 to TRBJ2-1; 10 nucleotides agree with TRBD2. Trimming at V came to 5 bases and at J to 7 bases, leaving 5 bases not matched to a gene. Germline values: CDR1 LNHDA, CDR2 SQIVND (reference sequence). CDR3 length: 14 amino acids. The CDR3, as DNA: TGTGCCAGTAGTTCGTCTAGCGGGAGTAATGAGCAGTTCTTC. It translates to CASSSSSGSNEQFF.

This chain links TRBV27 with TRBJ1-1; maybe TRBD1 (5 bases). The CDR3 spans 13 residues. The V end was cut by 5 bases, the J end by 4 bases, with 11 bases between. The germline V gene encodes CDR1 MNHEY and CDR2 SMNVEV (reference sequence). CDR3 sequence (DNA): TGTGCCAGCAGTCCCTCCGGGGCCACTGAAGCTTTCTTT. It codes for CASSPSGATEAFF.

This rearrangement joins TRBV7-8 to TRBJ2-7; TRBD2 aligns across 13 bases. Germline V gene lookup returns CDR1 SGHVS and CDR2 FQNEAQ. V gave up 6 bases and J gave up 0 bases; unmatched junction bases: 5. CDR3 length equals 16 residues. The CDR3 sequence: CASSRRTSGSSYEQYF. DNA of the CDR3: TGTGCCAGCAGTCGACGGACTAGCGGGAGCTCCTACGAGCAGTACTTC.